This T cell receptor (beta chain) was obtained from a study of T cells in Graves' hyperthyroidism and ophthalmopathy. This clonotype occurred a few times. TCR beta CDR3 sequences were amplified from RNA transcripts. Using the HTBI primer set, a first-round RT-PCR was run on the TCR CDR3. TCRdb processed the multiplex PCR reads anew with MiXCR; each CDR3 protein has one entry. The sample comprises a few hundred thousand distinct CDR3 sequences, around 16% of which are singletons, and roughly 6.6% rests with the top ten. This receptor was obtained from a woman aged 25 to 45 with Graves' hyperthyroidism. The sequencing input was blood.

The CDR3 bases are TGTGCCAGCAGTTTATTCGGACAGGGCTCTGAAGCTTTCTTT. The encoded protein is CASSLFGQGSEAFF. The rearrangement joins TRBV27 to TRBJ1-1; 8 bases line up with TRBD1. V shed 1 base, J shed 6 bases, and the junction held 4 bases outside the gene matches. The V gene's germline CDR1 is MNHEY and CDR2 SMNVEV (reference sequence). The CDR3 is 14 amino acids.